This entry lists 27 T cell receptor beta chains sequenced from one sample in a study of CD8 T cells in Susac syndrome. Reverse transcription of about 0.45 to 1 ug RNA was performed with random hexamers. TCRdb called the immunoSEQ multiplex PCR reads again in MiXCR, with one record for every CDR3 protein. The sample comprises fewer than 350,000 distinct CDR3 sequences, 92% of which are singletons, and approximately 0.065% rests with the top ten. Sequenced: CD4+ T cells from PBMCs. The receptors were gathered from a human donor with multiple sclerosis.

The chain uses TRBV20-1 and TRBJ1-2; tentatively, D is TRBD1 (5 bases). The CDR3 has 16 amino acids. V was trimmed by 0 bases and J by 5 bases, leaving 19 bases between them. In germline, CDR1 is DFQATT, CDR2 SNEGSKA (reference sequence). CDR3 region: CSARDQASGTQYGYTF. CDR3 in DNA: TGCAGTGCTAGAGATCAGGCCTCCGGGACGCAGTATGGCTACACCTTC.

V and J are TRBV6-5 and TRBJ2-1; possibly TRBD1 for D (5 bases). The ends were cut back, 6 bases at V and 8 bases at J, with 20 bases in the middle. The germline CDR1 and CDR2 sequences are MNHEY and SVGAGI. The CDR3 contains 15 residues. CDR3 protein: CASSTGVEVGDEQFF. The CDR3 bases are TGTGCCAGCAGCACAGGTGTCGAAGTTGGAGATGAGCAGTTCTTC.

V usage is TRBV3-1 and J usage is TRBJ1-2; 7 bases align to TRBD1. Germline V gene sequence: CDR1 LGHDT, CDR2 YNNKEL (reference sequence). The CDR3 loop spans 14 amino acids. V lost 4 bases, J lost 6 bases, and 8 bases stayed unmatched. The CDR3 DNA reads TGTGCCAGCAGCCGAGGACAGGCCGATAATGGCTACACCTTC. Translated, it gives CASSRGQADNGYTF.

This clonotype has only a few counts. The V call is TRBV5-1, the J call TRBJ1-5, with unresolved D. V lost 3 bases and J lost 4, with 11 bases in between. Germline CDR1 reads SGHRS; CDR2 reads YFSETQ. There are 14 residues in the CDR3. CDR3 region: CASSSEGRNQPQHF. For the CDR3, the DNA is TGCGCCAGCAGCTCTGAAGGGAGAAATCAGCCCCAGCATTTT.

The rearrangement joins TRBV6-1 to TRBJ1-5; tentative D call: TRBD1 (5 bases). The ends were cut back, 0 bases at V and 6 bases at J, with 12 bases in the middle. This CDR3 contains 15 residues. Germline CDR1 and CDR2: MNHNS and SASEGT. CDR3 in DNA: TGTGCCAGCAGTGAAGCGCCCAGGGAGGGTCAGCCCCAGCATTTT. It specifies CASSEAPREGQPQHF.

In nucleotides, the CDR3 is TGTGCCAGCAGTGACAGCCTCCTCGTGGGCGAGCAGTACTTC. It specifies CASSDSLLVGEQYF. This rearrangement joins TRBV6-1 to TRBJ2-7; no clear D. This CDR3 contains 14 residues. Per the germline V gene, CDR1 is MNHNS and CDR2 is SASEGT. Trimming pared 3 bases from V and 6 bases from J, leaving 15 bases between.

V is TRBV19 and J is TRBJ1-1, with D perhaps matching TRBD1 (6 bases). V lost 10 bases and J lost 1, with 10 bases in between. The CDR3 loop spans 12 amino acids. Germline V CDR1 and CDR2: LNHDA, SQIVND (reference sequence). Here the CDR3 reads CANPDRNTEAFF. The CDR3 DNA reads as TGTGCCAACCCGGACAGGAACACTGAAGCTTTCTTT.

This clonotype showed up just a few times. V is TRBV18 and J is TRBJ1-2; TRBD1 aligns across 7 bases. Germline lookup yields CDR1 KGHSH and CDR2 LQKENI. V shed 3 bases, J shed 4 bases, and the junction held 2 bases outside the gene matches. This CDR3 spans 13 amino acids. CDR3 loop: CASSPDRPYGYTF. CDR3 sequence (DNA): TGTGCCAGCTCACCGGACAGGCCCTATGGCTACACCTTC. Drawing the rest from reference TRBV18 and TRBJ1-2, the complete variable domain is NAGVMQNPRHLVRRRGQEARLRCSPMKGHSHVYWYRQLPEEGLKFMVYLQKENIIDESGMPKERFSAEFPKEGPSILRIQQVVRGDSAAYFCASSPDRPYGYTFGSGTRLTVV.

V is TRBV18 and J is TRBJ2-7; the D is unclear. The germline CDR1 and CDR2 sequences are KGHSH and LQKENI. V was clipped by 0 bases and J by 2 bases, with 11 bases between them. This CDR3 has 15 residues. The CDR3 DNA reads as TGTGCCAGCTCACCACCACCGGGCCTGACCTACGAGCAGTACTTC. Protein: CASSPPPGLTYEQYF.

The gene calls are TRBV7-9 and TRBJ2-7; D may be TRBD2 (7 bases). CDR1 is SEHNR and CDR2 is FQNEAQ in the germline V gene (reference sequence). With 1 base removed from V and 0 bases from J, the gap between germline ends came to 13 bases. The CDR3 contains 16 residues. In DNA, the CDR3 is TGTGCCAGCAGCTTAGTGGGGGGGCGAAGCTCCTACGAGCAGTACTTC. Translating it yields CASSLVGGRSSYEQYF.

The gene calls are TRBV20-1 and TRBJ2-3; TRBD1 matches at 8 bases. J gave up 3 bases and V 0 bases, and 8 bases lay outside the gene matches. Germline CDR1 is DFQATT and CDR2 is SNEGSKA (reference sequence). CDR3 length equals 16 residues. The CDR3 region is CSARDPRTGRTDTQYF. CDR3 nucleotides: TGCAGTGCTAGAGATCCCCGGACAGGGAGGACAGATACGCAGTATTTT.

The V call is TRBV4-3, the J call TRBJ2-1; 7 positions agree with TRBD2. The junction had 2 bases not matched to a gene; V was cut back by 0 bases and J by 3 bases. The germline CDR1 and CDR2 sequences are LGHNA and YSLEER. The CDR3 covers 15 residues. The CDR3 is CASSQESGNYNEQFF. Written as DNA, the CDR3 is TGCGCCAGCAGCCAAGAAAGCGGGAACTACAATGAGCAGTTCTTC.

V gene TRBV18 combines with J gene TRBJ2-3, with 7 bases aligning to TRBD2. The V and J ends lost 3 bases and 1 base, in that order; junction bases with no gene match: 7. The CDR3 has 16 residues. From germline, CDR1 is KGHSH and CDR2 LQKENI. CDR3 in DNA: TGTGCCAGCTCACCTGACCGGGGGGTTCGCACAGATACGCAGTATTTT. Residues: CASSPDRGVRTDTQYF.

The rearrangement joins TRBV18 to TRBJ2-7; 10 nucleotides line up with TRBD1. The V segment lost 4 bases and the J segment 3 bases; nucleotides outside the gene matches: 6. Germline CDR1 is KGHSH and CDR2 is LQKENI. This CDR3 comprises 15 residues. In nucleotides, the CDR3 is TGTGCCAGCTCACTCCGGACAGGGGGAGGCTACGAGCAGTACTTC. This translates into CASSLRTGGGYEQYF.

The chain links TRBV6-2 or TRBV6-3 to TRBJ2-5; unclear D gene. The CDR3 covers 15 residues. The germline V and J ends were trimmed by 6 bases and 2 bases, with 16 bases remaining between them. Per germline, CDR1 MNHEY and CDR2 SVGEGT. The CDR3 coding sequence is TGTGCCAGCAGCGCCGAGCGTGTCCGACAAGAGACCCAGTACTTC. Translation gives CASSAERVRQETQYF.

A few counts support this clonotype. J is TRBJ2-5 and V is TRBV12-3 or TRBV12-4, with D possibly being TRBD1 or TRBD2 (6 bases each). The CDR3 has 16 residues. The germline V and J ends were trimmed by 6 bases and 1 base, with 18 bases remaining between them. The CDR3 coding sequence is TGTGCCAGCAGCCTTGGGGGGCAGCTAGGCCAAGAGACCCAGTACTTC. This translates into CASSLGGQLGQETQYF.

This chain connects TRBV29-1 to TRBJ1-2, with 8 bases fitting TRBD1. The CDR3 has 14 residues. Unmatched junction bases numbered 12, after V lost 5 bases and J lost 7 bases. Germline CDR1 reads SQVTM; CDR2 reads ANQGSEA. The CDR3 nucleotides are TGCAGCGTTCAAACCGGGACAGGATTAGGTGGCTACACCTTC. Its protein product is CSVQTGTGLGGYTF.

This chain joins TRBV7-3 and TRBJ1-1; D call uncertain. V was shortened by 2 bases and J by 0 bases, with 13 bases between the two germline ends. CDR1 is SGHTA, CDR2 FQGTGA, per germline. This CDR3 region has 16 residues. The CDR3 sequence: CASSLVPPSVNTEAFF. Written as DNA, the CDR3 is TGTGCCAGCAGCTTAGTTCCCCCGTCGGTGAACACTGAAGCTTTCTTT.

The chain recombines TRBV6-4 with TRBJ2-3, with 9 bases aligning to TRBD2. V shed 4 bases, J shed 6 bases, and the junction held 2 bases outside the gene matches. The CDR3 sequence is 13 residues long. Germline V gene lookup returns CDR1 MRHNA and CDR2 SNTAGT. The CDR3 loop is CASSAREGDTQYF. The DNA for the CDR3 is TGTGCCAGCAGTGCGCGGGAGGGTGATACGCAGTATTTT.

The rearrangement links TRBV5-4 to TRBJ2-7; TRBD2 is a possible D gene (6 bases). This CDR3 is 16 amino acids long. Per germline, CDR1 SGHNT and CDR2 YYREEE (reference sequence). V lost 0 bases to trimming and J lost 4 bases, with 17 bases between them. CDR3 amino acids: CASSLVGGLNFYEQYF. The CDR3, as DNA: TGTGCCAGCAGCTTGGTGGGGGGATTGAACTTTTACGAGCAGTACTTC.

The rearrangement joins TRBV3-1 to TRBJ1-3; D remains unclear. Trimming left V 3 bases short and J 10 bases short, with 13 bases between. Germline values: CDR1 LGHDT, CDR2 YNNKEL (reference sequence). The CDR3 is 13 amino acids. CDR3 coding DNA: TGTGCCAGCAGCCAGGCAGAGGAAAATACCATATATTTT. It translates to CASSQAEENTIYF.

This chain links TRBV10-2 with TRBJ2-1; the match to TRBD2 covers 8 bases. Germline CDR1 WSHSY, CDR2 SAAADI. The CDR3 covers 15 residues. J gave up 2 bases and V 2 bases, and 2 bases lay outside the gene matches. The CDR3 reads CASSETSGPYNEQFF. The CDR3 DNA follows: TGCGCCAGCAGTGAGACTAGCGGACCCTACAATGAGCAGTTCTTC.

In its sample, this clonotype was seen a few times. In DNA, the CDR3 is TGTGCCAGCAGCCCGGAAGACAGGCCGAACACTGAAGCTTTCTTT. This sequence encodes CASSPEDRPNTEAFF. J is TRBJ1-1 and V is TRBV3-1; maybe TRBD1 (6 bases). Germline assignment: CDR1 LGHDT and CDR2 YNNKEL (reference sequence). The CDR3 is 15 residues long. The ends were cut back, 4 bases at V and 1 base at J, with 13 bases in the middle.

The chain employs TRBV6-6 and TRBJ2-1; TRBD2 aligns across 9 bases. V trimming: 4 bases; J trimming: 4 bases; junction bases outside the gene matches: 8. This CDR3 has 16 residues. From germline, CDR1 is MNHNY and CDR2 SVGAGI (reference sequence). CDR3 in amino acids: CASSSPLAGRYNEQFF. DNA of the CDR3: TGTGCCAGCAGTTCCCCCCTAGCGGGGCGGTACAATGAGCAGTTCTTC.

The chain recombines TRBV7-2 with TRBJ2-1; 10 positions agree with TRBD2. This CDR3 spans 16 amino acids. Per the germline V gene, CDR1 is SGHTA and CDR2 is FQGNSA. V lost 1 base to trimming and J lost 8 bases; unmatched junction nucleotides: 8. For the CDR3, the DNA is TGTGCCAGCAGCTTAGGAAGCGGGGGGGCCCGAGATGAGCAGTTCTTC. Protein: CASSLGSGGARDEQFF.

The chain combines TRBV30 with TRBJ2-1, with 9 bases lining up with TRBD2. The CDR3 runs 16 residues. The germline gives CDR1 GTSNPN, CDR2 SVGIG (reference sequence). V trimming: 5 bases; J trimming: 7 bases; junction bases outside the gene matches: 15. The CDR3 nucleotides read TGTGCCTGGCATTCCCTAGCGGGACCTAGGGTGAATGAGCAGTTCTTC. Translation gives CAWHSLAGPRVNEQFF.

The V call is TRBV6-5, the J call TRBJ2-7, with D perhaps matching TRBD2 (6 bases). Germline CDR1 and CDR2: MNHEY and SVGAGI. This CDR3 is 14 amino acids long. V was shortened by 0 bases and J by 4 bases, with 10 bases between the two germline ends. The CDR3 here is CASSYSSGGYEQYF. The CDR3 DNA sequence: TGTGCCAGCAGTTACTCGAGTGGGGGGTACGAGCAGTACTTC.